These 8 T cell receptor beta chains came from one sample sequenced in a study of T cell responses to AZD1222 COVID-19 vaccine. Only in-frame clones appear in the TCRdb table, and some are missing; sequencing was by immunoSEQ multiplex PCR. The sample yields 90,000 to 120,000 clones, roughly 90% seen once. The input for sequencing was peripheral blood, taken on day 0 of AZD1222 vaccination. The receptors here all came from an adult in good health.

J is TRBJ2-1 and V is TRBV5-1; 10 bases match TRBD2. The CDR3 has 16 amino acids. Germline V lookup: CDR1 SGHRS, CDR2 YFSETQ. V was clipped by 4 bases and J by 3 bases; unmatched bases: 7. DNA of the CDR3: TGCGCCAGCAGCCCCATGCCTAGCGGGAGCTACAATGAGCAGTTCTTC. Its protein is CASSPMPSGSYNEQFF. Complete variable domain (other parts from reference TRBV5-1 and TRBJ2-1): KAGVTQTPRYLIKTRGQQVTLSCSPISGHRSVSWYQQTPGQGLQFLFEYFSETQRNKGNFPGRFSGRQFSNSRSEMNVSTLELGDSALYLCASSPMPSGSYNEQFFGPGTRLTVL.

The CDR3 region has the DNA TGTGCCAGCAGCTCGGACAGGGGACTTGAAAAACTGTTTTTT. Translated: CASSSDRGLEKLFF. The gene calls are TRBV11-2 and TRBJ1-4; the match to TRBD1 covers 9 bases. Trimming took 4 bases from V and 7 from J; bases not matched to a gene: 4. Germline CDR1 reads SGHAT; CDR2 reads FQNNGV. This CDR3 has 14 residues. The complete variable domain, with remaining parts taken from reference TRBV11-2 and TRBJ1-4, reads EAGVAQSPRYKIIEKRQSVAFWCNPISGHATLYWYQQILGQGPKLLIQFQNNGVVDDSQLPKDRFSAERLKGVDSTLKIQPAKLEDSAVYLCASSSDRGLEKLFFGSGTQLSVL.

The chain uses TRBV19 and TRBJ1-4, with 10 bases lining up with TRBD1. Germline V lookup: CDR1 LNHDA, CDR2 SQIVND (reference sequence). The junction had 5 bases not matched to a gene; V was cut back by 10 bases and J by 6 bases. This CDR3 is 13 amino acids long. CDR3 in DNA: TGTGCCACTAGACAGGGGGCTTATGAAAAACTGTTTTTT. This codes for CATRQGAYEKLFF.

This clone was counted between two and nine times. The genes are TRBV29-1 and TRBJ2-7; D may be TRBD1 (6 bases). Germline assignment: CDR1 SQVTM and CDR2 ANQGSEA. This CDR3 has 13 amino acids. V dropped 4 bases and J dropped 3 bases, with 13 bases sitting between them. The CDR3 DNA sequence: TGCAGCGTTGTCACAGGGAGTTACTACGAGCAGTACTTC. Translation: CSVVTGSYYEQYF.

V is TRBV3-1 (or the pseudogene TRBV3-2) and J is TRBJ2-1; maybe TRBD1 (6 bases). V was cut by 8 bases and J by 6 bases, with 20 bases left in between. The length of the CDR3 is 15 residues. Per germline, CDR1 LGHDT and CDR2 YNNKEL (reference sequence). The CDR3 DNA reads as TGTGCCAGCCTCCAAGGGGGTGGGGTCTCCAATGAGCAGTTCTTC. Its protein is CASLQGGGVSNEQFF.

The V and J genes are TRBV7-3 and TRBJ2-3, with D hard to call. This CDR3 comprises 13 residues. The germline gives CDR1 SGHTA, CDR2 FQGTGA. The V gene lost 5 bases and the J gene lost 6 bases, with 12 bases spanning the gap. Here the CDR3 reads CASSPTRRDTQYF. CDR3 nucleotide sequence: TGTGCCAGCAGCCCAACGAGGCGGGATACGCAGTATTTT.

The V and J genes are TRBV28 and TRBJ1-1; D might be TRBD1 (6 bases). There are 14 residues in the CDR3. Per the germline V gene, CDR1 is MDHEN and CDR2 is SYDVKM. Trimming cost V 6 bases and J 0 bases, with 11 bases left between them. The DNA for the CDR3 is TGTGCCAGCAGACGGACAGCTATGAACACTGAAGCTTTCTTT. Translation: CASRRTAMNTEAFF. The full variable domain, completed using reference TRBV28 and TRBJ1-1, is DVKVTQSSRYLVKRTGEKVFLECVQDMDHENMFWYRQDPGLGLRLIYFSYDVKMKEKGDIPEGYSVSREKKERFSLILESASTNQTSMYLCASRRTAMNTEAFFGQGTRLTVV.

The V and J genes are TRBV5-4 and TRBJ1-2; TRBD1 is a possible D gene (5 bases). V shed 0 bases and J shed 8 bases, with 14 bases lying between them. The CDR3 has 14 residues. CDR1 and CDR2 from the germline V gene are SGHNT and YYREEE (reference sequence). CDR3 protein: CASSLAGRDEGYTF. CDR3 bases: TGTGCCAGCAGCTTGGCAGGCAGGGACGAGGGCTACACCTTC.